This record looks at one TCR beta chain sequence and its context. No antigen is known for it. This entry comes from a study of shared clonotypes between healthy human individuals. Looking at the study overall: Each donor had three CD4 naive, three CD4 memory, two CD8 naive and one CD8 memory plate.

Study-wide findings and caveats: In the sorted subsets, rarefaction showed sequencing was incomplete despite large depth.

Produced via immunoSEQ multiplex PCR; TCRdb's table is partial and in-frame only. The sample records around 2.5 million clones, under 95% being singletons. CDR1 is SNHLY, CDR2 FYNNEI, per germline. V dropped 4 bases and J dropped 4; count of bases not matched to a gene: 14. The length of the CDR3 is 17 residues. The source material was naive CD4+ T cells from PBMCs. Subset: CD45RA+ positively selected. This receptor was identified in a man younger than 35 in good health. Some clones in this sample may be carry-over from other donors' samples. The chain carries TRBV2 and TRBJ1-2, with 8 bases fitting TRBD1. The CDR3 reads CASSVYHRPGGFYGYTF. The CDR3 nucleotides are TGTGCCAGCAGTGTTTATCATCGTCCAGGGGGCTTCTATGGCTACACCTTC.